A selection of T cell receptor beta chains follows, all from one sample in a study of blood T cells in healthy people across ages. A single record per CDR3 protein comes from TCRdb applying MiXCR to the 5' RACE reads. The repertoire holds some 670,000 distinct CDR3 sequences, with 52% as singletons. The sequencing input was blood. These receptors all come from a woman older than 75 in good health. Each CDR3 is given with its conserved first and last residue. D genes are given only for firm matches. Not all rows give a size; the values are once, few, many and, for expanded clones, a class.

V	D	size	J	DNA	CDR3
TRBV20-1	NA	few	TRBJ1-6	TGCAGTGCTAGAGACGACTATAATTCACCCCTCCACTTT	CSARDDYNSPLHF
TRBV29-1	TRBD1	NA	TRBJ1-2	TGCAGCGGACGACAGGGGCTCTATGGCTACACCTTC	CSGRQGLYGYTF
TRBV3-1	NA	few	TRBJ2-1	TGTGCCAGCAGCCAAGTGGCAGGGGTTCGGAATGAGCAGTTCTTC	CASSQVAGVRNEQFF
TRBV7-9	TRBD1	NA	TRBJ2-7	TGTGCCAGCAGCATCGACAGGGGGTTTCCCTACGAGCAGTACTTC	CASSIDRGFPYEQYF
TRBV7-2	NA	NA	TRBJ2-7	TGTGCCAGCAGCCCTGGGGAGACCCACTACTTC	CASSPGETHYF
TRBV29-1	TRBD1	NA	TRBJ1-6	TGCAGCGTAGCCCTGGACAGGTTCGGTTCACCCCTCCACTTT	CSVALDRFGSPLHF
TRBV11-3	NA	NA	TRBJ2-2	TGTGCCAGCAGCTTAGATCTCGCCGGGGAGCTGTTTTTT	CASSLDLAGELFF
TRBV7-2	NA	NA	TRBJ2-3	TGTGCCAGCAGCGTGGCCGGGACACGGCTCGGGGATACGCAGTATTTT	CASSVAGTRLGDTQYF
TRBV2	NA	NA	TRBJ1-4	TGTGCCAGCGGGGACGGATATAGTGAAAAACTGTTTTTT	CASGDGYSEKLFF
TRBV6-5	NA	many	TRBJ1-2	TGTGCCAGCAGTGCGAGCCAGTATGGCTACACCTTC	CASSASQYGYTF
TRBV12-5	TRBD1	NA	TRBJ2-7	TGTGCTAGTGGTTCCTACAGGGGCCACAATGAGCAGTACTTC	CASGSYRGHNEQYF
TRBV12-3/TRBV12-4	NA	NA	TRBJ2-1	TGTGCCAGCAGGCCCCCATCTGGCGGGAAAAACAATGAGCAGTTCTTC	CASRPPSGGKNNEQFF
TRBV3-1	NA	many	TRBJ2-1	TGTGCCAGCAGCCAAGAACTACCGAGCGAGCAGTTCTTC	CASSQELPSEQFF
TRBV25-1	NA	NA	TRBJ2-1	TGTGCCAGCCGCCTTGGCGACAATGAGCAGTTCTTC	CASRLGDNEQFF
TRBV10-1	NA	once	TRBJ2-5	TGCGCCAGCAGTGAGTCAAGGACCGGCCGGGAGACCCAGTACTTC	CASSESRTGRETQYF
TRBV12-3/TRBV12-4	TRBD2	NA	TRBJ2-7	TGTGCCAGCAGTTCCCTCCTAGCGGTCTCCTACAATGAGCAGTACTTC	CASSSLLAVSYNEQYF
TRBV6-4	TRBD2	NA	TRBJ2-1	TGTGCCAGCAGTGACGCAGCGGGGGGCAATGAGCAGTTCTTC	CASSDAAGGNEQFF
TRBV3-1	TRBD1	once	TRBJ1-3	TGTGCCAGCAGCCCGGACAGGGTCTCTGGAAACACCATATATTTT	CASSPDRVSGNTIYF
TRBV25-1	NA	NA	TRBJ2-3	TGTGCCAGCAGTGAATCGGCGGTGACGCAGTATTTT	CASSESAVTQYF
TRBV7-2	TRBD1	NA	TRBJ2-1	TGTGCCAGCAGCTTAGCGCCACCCGGACAGGACTTTAGCTCCTACAATGAGCAGTTCTTC	CASSLAPPGQDFSSYNEQFF
TRBV12-3/TRBV12-4	NA	NA	TRBJ2-3	TGTGCCAGCAGATTTATAACAGATACGCAGTATTTT	CASRFITDTQYF
TRBV28	TRBD2	few	TRBJ2-1	TGTGCCAGCAGTTCTAGCGGGAGGGAGTCTGAGTTCTTC	CASSSSGRESEFF
TRBV27	NA	NA	TRBJ1-2	TGTGCCAGCAGTTTATCGAAGACGACATATGGCTACACCTTC	CASSLSKTTYGYTF
TRBV29-1	NA	many	TRBJ2-4	TGCAGCGTGGAACAGGAGTTAGCCAAAAACATTCAGTACTTC	CSVEQELAKNIQYF
TRBV3-1	NA	many	TRBJ2-5	TGTGCCAGCAGCCAGCAGGTTGGTGTGGAGACCCAGTACTTC	CASSQQVGVETQYF
TRBV3-1	TRBD2	many	TRBJ2-1	TGTGCCAGCAGCCAACTCCTAGCGGGGAACAATGAGCAGTTCTTC	CASSQLLAGNNEQFF
TRBV5-5	NA	NA	TRBJ2-4	TGTGCCAGCAGCTCCGCTACGGGGTTTAAAAACATTCAGTACTTC	CASSSATGFKNIQYF
TRBV29-1	TRBD1	NA	TRBJ2-7	TGCAGCGGGGGACAGTCCTACGAGCAGTACTTC	CSGGQSYEQYF
TRBV29-1	NA	many	TRBJ2-7	TGCAGCGTTCGAAGGGGACGGGGGGCGTATCACTACGAGCAGTACTTC	CSVRRGRGAYHYEQYF
TRBV5-6	NA	many	TRBJ2-1	TGTGCCAGCTCTAGCGTGCCCTCTAATGAGCAGTTCTTC	CASSSVPSNEQFF
TRBV7-2	TRBD2	NA	TRBJ2-7	TGTGCCAGCAGCTTAGCCCCTCGACTAGCGGGGACCACCTACTACGAGCAGTACTTC	CASSLAPRLAGTTYYEQYF
TRBV10-3	NA	many	TRBJ1-5	TGTGCCATCAGTGACCAAAATCAGCCCCAGCATTTT	CAISDQNQPQHF
TRBV20-1	NA	few	TRBJ1-5	TGCAGTGCTATTCCCCCGGCTCAGCCCCAGCATTTT	CSAIPPAQPQHF
TRBV5-1	NA	NA	TRBJ2-1	TGCGCCAGCAGCTTAGGACTTCTAATCTACAATGAGCAGTTCTTC	CASSLGLLIYNEQFF
TRBV28	TRBD1	few	TRBJ1-4	TGTGCCAGCACAACCGGGACAGGTGATGAAAAACTGTTTTTT	CASTTGTGDEKLFF
TRBV5-1	TRBD2	NA	TRBJ2-1	TGCGCCAGCAGCCAGCTAGCGGGGGCTCTTTACAATGAGCAGTTCTTC	CASSQLAGALYNEQFF
TRBV2	NA	many	TRBJ2-3	TGTGCCGCCGGCGCAGGGTACACAGATACGCAGTATTTT	CAAGAGYTDTQYF
TRBV7-9	NA	NA	TRBJ2-1	TGTGCCAGCAGCCAGCCAGGGTTTGGGTACAATGAGCAGTTCTTC	CASSQPGFGYNEQFF
TRBV7-2	NA	few	TRBJ2-4	TGTGCCAGCAGCTTAGAGGTTGGCCTAGCCAAAAACATTCAGTACTTC	CASSLEVGLAKNIQYF
TRBV2	NA	many	TRBJ2-5	TGTGCCAGCAGTGAAATCCCCAACGGAGAGACCCAGTACTTC	CASSEIPNGETQYF
TRBV18	NA	NA	TRBJ2-7	TGTGCCAGCTCACCGTCAGGCGGCCTTATGGGTGAGCAGTACTTC	CASSPSGGLMGEQYF
TRBV7-2	TRBD1	NA	TRBJ1-2	TGTGCCTGCAGCCTCCGACGGGGACAGTCCTATGGCTACACCTTC	CACSLRRGQSYGYTF
TRBV5-1	NA	once	TRBJ1-2	TGCGCCAGCAGCTTGGAGGGGCCCGTCTACACCTTC	CASSLEGPVYTF
TRBV12-3/TRBV12-4	NA	many	TRBJ2-7	TGTGCCAGCAGCAGGGGGGTCGGTGGCTACGAGCAGTACTTC	CASSRGVGGYEQYF
TRBV7-9	TRBD2	many	TRBJ2-4	TGTGCCAGCAGCTCTCCAGGACTAGGAGACATTCAGTACTTC	CASSSPGLGDIQYF
TRBV5-4	NA	NA	TRBJ1-3	TGTGCCAGCACCGTCGACCAGCTCGCGGGAAACACCATATATTTT	CASTVDQLAGNTIYF
TRBV7-2	NA	NA	TRBJ1-5	TGTGCCAGCAGCTTAAGTGTAGGGAGTAGCAATCAGCCCCAGCATTTT	CASSLSVGSSNQPQHF
TRBV29-1	NA	many	TRBJ1-4	TGCAGCGTTGGGAGGACTAATGAAAAACTGTTTTTT	CSVGRTNEKLFF
TRBV7-9	TRBD2	NA	TRBJ2-5	TGTGCCAGTACTAGCGGGGGAGAGACCCAGTACTTC	CASTSGGETQYF
TRBV4-1	TRBD1	NA	TRBJ1-2	TGCGCCAGCAGCTCTATTAACCCGGGACAGGGAGGAGGCTACACCTTC	CASSSINPGQGGGYTF
TRBV7-9	NA	few	TRBJ1-2	TGTGCCAGCAGCTTAGGACAGCACCGCGGCTACACCTTC	CASSLGQHRGYTF
TRBV5-1	TRBD1	NA	TRBJ2-5	TGCGCCAGCAGCAAACAGGGGGGATCGACAGAGACCCAGTACTTC	CASSKQGGSTETQYF